This is a list of T cell receptor beta chains from one sample in a study of T-cell reconstitution after alpha-beta-depleted transplantation in children. TCRdb reanalysed the PCR reads using MiXCR and keeps one entry per CDR3 protein. This table has 6,000 or so distinct CDR3 sequences, roughly a sixth appearing once. Material: PBMCs, mostly from graft donor cells, obtained 180 days after TCRalphabeta/CD19-depleted stem cell transplant. The origin of the receptors is a patient aged 2-10 years who had a stem cell transplant for inherited bone marrow failure, so the T cells may come from the graft donor. Both conserved end residues are part of each CDR3. A D gene is named only where the DNA matches it firmly. Not all rows give a size; the values are once, few, many and, for expanded clones, a class.

TRBV9	TRBJ1-1	.	many	TGTGCCAGCAGCGGATCGGTTGGAGGCACTGAAGCTTTCTTT	CASSGSVGGTEAFF
TRBV6-5	TRBJ2-7	.	many	TGTGCCAGCAGTTACTCGGAGGGGCGGGGAGAGCAGTACTTC	CASSYSEGRGEQYF
TRBV6-5	TRBJ2-7	.	many	TGTGCCAGCAGTTACGACGGATACTCCGAGCAGTACTTC	CASSYDGYSEQYF
TRBV7-2	TRBJ2-3	.	.	TGTGCCAGCAGCCGGCGTGGCAGCACAGATACGCAGTATTTT	CASSRRGSTDTQYF
TRBV5-8	TRBJ2-3	TRBD2	many	TGTGCCAGCAGCTTGGTGGGCGGGGGGGTCACAGATACGCAGTATTTT	CASSLVGGGVTDTQYF
TRBV5-1	TRBJ2-1	.	.	TGCGCCAGCAGCTTGGCCTCTGGGAATGAGCAGTTCTTC	CASSLASGNEQFF
TRBV18	TRBJ1-2	.	many	TGTGCCAGCTCACTCGGGGAGCGCAGTCGCTACACCTTC	CASSLGERSRYTF
TRBV6-1	TRBJ2-2	TRBD2	many	TGTGCCAGCAGTAGACTAGCGGGCACCGGGGAGCTGTTTTTT	CASSRLAGTGELFF
TRBV20-1	TRBJ2-1	.	many	TGCAGTGCTAAGCCCACGGCCACCTACAATGAGCAGTTCTTC	CSAKPTATYNEQFF
TRBV7-2	TRBJ2-7	TRBD1	many	TGTGCCAGCAGCCCCCCGGGACAGGGGGGACGGCAGTACTTC	CASSPPGQGGRQYF
TRBV7-2	TRBJ2-3	.	many	TGTGCCAGCAGCTTATACTGGGGGGCATTTAGCACAGATACGCAGTATTTT	CASSLYWGAFSTDTQYF
TRBV5-1	TRBJ2-5	TRBD1	many	TGCGCCAGCAGCTCTTACTCTGGACAGGCAGAGACCCAGTACTTC	CASSSYSGQAETQYF
TRBV20-1	TRBJ2-3	TRBD2	many	TGCAGTGCTAGAGACCCCCCATGGGTAGCGGGAGGGCCGGTTTATACAGATACGCAGTATTTT	CSARDPPWVAGGPVYTDTQYF
TRBV7-2	TRBJ1-5	TRBD1	many	TGTGCCAGCAGCTCTCGGACAGGGAATCAGCCCCAGCATTTT	CASSSRTGNQPQHF